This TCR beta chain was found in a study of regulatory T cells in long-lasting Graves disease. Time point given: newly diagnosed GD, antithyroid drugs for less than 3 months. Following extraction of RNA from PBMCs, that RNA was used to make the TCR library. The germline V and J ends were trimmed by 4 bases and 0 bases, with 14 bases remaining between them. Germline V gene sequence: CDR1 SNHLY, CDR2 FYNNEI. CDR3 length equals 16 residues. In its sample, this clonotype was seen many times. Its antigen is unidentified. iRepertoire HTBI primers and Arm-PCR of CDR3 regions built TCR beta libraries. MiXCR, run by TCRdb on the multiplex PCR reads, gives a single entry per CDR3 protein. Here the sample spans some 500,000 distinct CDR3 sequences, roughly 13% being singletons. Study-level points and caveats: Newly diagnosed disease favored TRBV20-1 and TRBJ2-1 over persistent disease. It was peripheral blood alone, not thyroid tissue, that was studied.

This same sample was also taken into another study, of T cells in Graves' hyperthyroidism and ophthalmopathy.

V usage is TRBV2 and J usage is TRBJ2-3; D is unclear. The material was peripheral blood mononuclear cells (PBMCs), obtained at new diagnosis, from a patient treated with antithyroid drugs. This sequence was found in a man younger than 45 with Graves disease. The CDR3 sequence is CASSVYLTVSTDTQYF. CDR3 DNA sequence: TGTGCCAGCAGTGTGTACCTCACTGTAAGCACAGATACGCAGTATTTT.